The 7 T cell receptor beta chains below all came from one sample that was sequenced in a study of human thymus T cells. Clones were read by immunoSEQ multiplex PCR, and TCRdb kept only the in-frame ones, dropping some. Of about 120,000 clones listed, around 94% are singletons. Corrective heart surgery yielded resections, and these provided the thymus tissue. Sequencing used thymus tissue. Receptors originate from a boy under two years old with a congenital heart defect but otherwise immunologically healthy.

This chain connects TRBV19 to TRBJ1-1; 10 positions match TRBD1. Trimming cost V 4 bases and J 2 bases; bases outside gene matches: 4. The CDR3 spans 15 residues. Germline CDR1 LNHDA, CDR2 SQIVND (reference sequence). Here the CDR3 reads CASSSRDRGNTEAFF. DNA for the CDR3: TGTGCCAGTAGTAGCCGGGACAGGGGCAACACTGAAGCTTTCTTT.

The chain combines TRBV4-1 with TRBJ2-7, with a weak D call TRBD2 (7 bases). CDR1 and CDR2 (germline): MGHRA, YSYEKL. The CDR3 loop spans 16 amino acids. Trimming removed 0 bases at V and 2 bases at J, with 14 bases between. Here the CDR3 DNA reads TGCGCCAGCAGCCAAGATAGGGGGGGTTCGACCTACGAGCAGTACTTC. Amino acids: CASSQDRGGSTYEQYF.

The chain joins TRBV5-1 to TRBJ2-5; D may correspond to TRBD1 or TRBD2 (5 bases each). Germline values: CDR1 SGHRS, CDR2 YFSETQ. Trimming stripped 1 base from V and 5 bases from J, with 18 bases between. The CDR3 runs 16 residues. Here the CDR3 DNA reads TGCGCCAGCAGCTTGCTCCCCGGGACCCTCACGGAGACCCAGTACTTC. Residues: CASSLLPGTLTETQYF.

V is TRBV4-3 and J is TRBJ1-2, with TRBD1 matching over 7 bases. The junction had 19 bases not matched to a gene; V was cut back by 4 bases and J by 8 bases. The CDR3 covers 17 residues. Germline V gene sequence: CDR1 LGHNA, CDR2 YSLEER. CDR3 in DNA: TGCGCCAGCAGCCCGACCGGGAAGGCAGGGGGGCCGATCGGCTACACCTTC. Translation: CASSPTGKAGGPIGYTF.

The chain couples TRBV11-3 to TRBJ2-5; TRBD2 is a possible D gene (5 bases). Trimming stripped 5 bases from V and 1 base from J, with 17 bases between. Germline assignment: CDR1 SGHNT and CDR2 YENEEA. This CDR3 comprises 16 residues. The CDR3 DNA sequence: TGTGCCAGCAGCATCGGGGAGTTGGAAACCCAAGAGACCCAGTACTTC. Its translation: CASSIGELETQETQYF. The full variable domain, completed using reference TRBV11-3 and TRBJ2-5, is EAGVVQSPRYKIIEKKQPVAFWCNPISGHNTLYWYLQNLGQGPELLIRYENEEAVDDSQLPKDRFSAERLKGVDSTLKIQPAELGDSAVYLCASSIGELETQETQYFGPGTRLLVL.

The genes are TRBV28 and TRBJ2-7, with 10 bases lining up with TRBD1. The germline gives CDR1 MDHEN, CDR2 SYDVKM. Losses at the gene ends were 2 bases for V and 3 bases for J; bases not matched to a gene: 10. The CDR3 is 17 amino acids. In DNA, the CDR3 is TGTGCCAGCAGTTTAGCCGGGACAGGGGCTTCAGGCTACGAGCAGTACTTC. The encoded protein is CASSLAGTGASGYEQYF.

The rearrangement links TRBV6-1 to TRBJ2-7; 9 bases align to TRBD1. Germline V gives CDR1 MNHNS, CDR2 SASEGT. This CDR3 contains 15 residues. V was pared by 5 bases and J by 0 bases, with 5 bases of the junction left unmatched. CDR3 nucleotide sequence: TGTGCCAGCAGTCGTACAGGGGGCGCCTCCTACGAGCAGTACTTC. It specifies CASSRTGGASYEQYF.